This TCR beta chain was recovered during a study of blood T cell repertoires in COVID-19. Looking at the study overall: Researchers got acute and convalescent COVID-19 samples from the United States, Italy and Spain. PBMCs, B-cell-depleted T cells, or T cells provided the cDNA or gDNA that made up the material.

Germline trimming cut 5 bases from V and 2 bases from J; bases unmatched to any gene: 4. Germline V gene data show CDR1 as SGHTA and CDR2 as FQGNSA. The CDR3 covers 16 residues. Original handling: Scientists estimated how many nucleated cells there were by amplifying reference gene primers. TCRdb's copy holds only in-frame clones and misses some; the assay was immunoSEQ multiplex PCR. Clonal size and the V and J genes are those of that table, whereas D and trimming came from the DNA. This table holds 200,000 to 250,000 clones, about 86% found once. The sample taken for sequencing was peripheral blood. The gene calls are TRBV7-2 and TRBJ2-5; 14 bases match TRBD2. The TCR comes from a man younger than 35 with active or convalescent COVID-19. The CDR3 DNA sequence: TGTGCCAGCAGCCGTAGACTAGCGGGAGGGCAAGAGACCCAGTACTTC. Translating it yields CASSRRLAGGQETQYF.